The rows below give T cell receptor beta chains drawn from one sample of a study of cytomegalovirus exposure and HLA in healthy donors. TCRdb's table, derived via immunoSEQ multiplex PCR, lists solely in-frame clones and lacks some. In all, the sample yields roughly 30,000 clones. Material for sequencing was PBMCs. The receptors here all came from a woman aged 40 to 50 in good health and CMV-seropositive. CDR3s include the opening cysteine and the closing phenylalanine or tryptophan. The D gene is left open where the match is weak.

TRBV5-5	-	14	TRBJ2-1	CASSNEGFYNEQFF	TGTGCCAGCAGTAATGAGGGATTCTACAATGAGCAGTTCTTC
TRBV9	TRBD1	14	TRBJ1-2	CASSGRQGMYGYTF	TGTGCCAGCAGCGGCAGACAGGGGATGTATGGCTACACCTTC
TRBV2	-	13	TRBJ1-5	CASSTESNQPQHF	TGTGCCAGCAGTACAGAATCCAATCAGCCCCAGCATTTT
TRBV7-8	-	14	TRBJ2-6	CASSLYTGANVLTF	TGTGCCAGCAGCCTGTACACTGGGGCCAACGTCCTGACTTTC
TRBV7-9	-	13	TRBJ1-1	CASSFLGGTEAFF	TGTGCCAGCAGCTTCTTAGGGGGCACTGAAGCTTTCTTT
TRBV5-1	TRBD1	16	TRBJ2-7	CASSTPPGQNNYEQYF	TGCGCCAGCAGCACGCCCCCGGGACAGAATAACTACGAGCAGTACTTC
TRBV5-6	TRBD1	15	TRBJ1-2	CASRLEGSGGHGYTF	TGTGCCAGCAGACTGGAGGGGTCAGGGGGACATGGCTACACCTTC
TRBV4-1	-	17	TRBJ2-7	CASSPMLLARNTYEQYF	TGCGCCAGCAGCCCAATGCTCCTAGCGAGAAACACCTACGAGCAGTACTTC
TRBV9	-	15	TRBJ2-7	CASSSSDRNPYEQYF	TGTGCCAGCAGCTCTTCCGACAGGAACCCCTACGAGCAGTACTTC
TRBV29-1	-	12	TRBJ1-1	CSAPGGDTEAFF	TGCAGCGCCCCGGGGGGGGACACTGAAGCTTTCTTT
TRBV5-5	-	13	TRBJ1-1	CASSFLGETEAFF	TGTGCCAGCAGCTTTCTCGGGGAAACTGAAGCTTTCTTT
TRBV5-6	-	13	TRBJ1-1	CASSPYVATEAFF	TGTGCCAGCAGCCCCTACGTTGCCACTGAAGCTTTCTTT
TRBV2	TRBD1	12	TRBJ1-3	CASAQGAYTIYF	TGTGCCAGCGCTCAGGGGGCATACACCATATATTTT
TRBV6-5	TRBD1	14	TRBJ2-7	CASSYSGTAYEQYF	TGTGCCAGCAGTTACTCCGGGACAGCCTACGAGCAGTACTTC
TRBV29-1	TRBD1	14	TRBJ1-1	CSVGGGQGYTEAFF	TGCAGCGTTGGGGGGGGACAGGGTTACACTGAAGCTTTCTTT
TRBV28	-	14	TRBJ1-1	CASRPGQSNTEAFF	TGTGCCAGCAGACCGGGACAATCGAACACTGAAGCTTTCTTT
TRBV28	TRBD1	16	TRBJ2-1	CASSDTGTENYNEQFF	TGTGCCAGCAGTGACACCGGGACAGAAAATTACAATGAGCAGTTCTTC
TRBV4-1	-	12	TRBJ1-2	CASSHATGGYTF	TGCGCCAGCAGCCACGCGACGGGGGGCTACACCTTC
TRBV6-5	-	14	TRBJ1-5	CASRAGSGNQPQHF	TGTGCCAGCCGGGCGGGGTCCGGCAATCAGCCCCAGCATTTT
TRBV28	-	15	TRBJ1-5	CASSLNRVWNQPQHF	TGTGCCAGCAGTTTAAACAGGGTATGGAATCAGCCCCAGCATTTT
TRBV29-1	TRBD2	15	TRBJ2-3	CSVEGTSGRPDTQYF	TGCAGCGTTGAAGGGACTAGCGGGAGACCAGATACGCAGTATTTT
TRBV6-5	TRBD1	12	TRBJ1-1	CASSPGGSEAFF	TGTGCCAGCAGCCCAGGGGGGTCTGAAGCTTTCTTT
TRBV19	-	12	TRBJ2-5	CASSPVRGTQYF	TGTGCCAGTAGCCCCGTACGGGGGACCCAGTACTTC
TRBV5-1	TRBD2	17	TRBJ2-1	CASSLGLAGGPYNEQFF	TGCGCCAGCAGCCTGGGACTAGCGGGAGGGCCCTACAATGAGCAGTTCTTC
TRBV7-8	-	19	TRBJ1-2	CASSLVSGGTLGDYYGYTF	TGTGCCAGCAGCTTAGTATCGGGAGGGACACTAGGAGATTACTATGGCTACACCTTC
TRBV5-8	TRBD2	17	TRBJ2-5	CASRTRRGLAGVETQYF	TGTGCCAGCAGAACGCGGAGGGGACTAGCGGGAGTAGAGACCCAGTACTTC
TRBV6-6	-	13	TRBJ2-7	CASSYSRAYEQYF	TGTGCCAGCAGTTACTCGAGGGCCTACGAGCAGTACTTC
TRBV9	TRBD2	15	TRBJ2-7	CASSPLGGGSYEQYF	TGTGCCAGCAGCCCCCTGGGGGGGGGCTCCTACGAGCAGTACTTC
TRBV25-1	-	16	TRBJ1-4	CASSEVDGGTNEKLFF	TGTGCCAGCAGTGAAGTCGACGGCGGAACTAATGAAAAACTGTTTTTT
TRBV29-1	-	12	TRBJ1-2	CSGWGGDYGYTF	TGCAGCGGTTGGGGGGGGGATTATGGCTACACCTTC